This entry lists 2 T cell receptor beta chains sequenced from one sample in a study of cytomegalovirus exposure and HLA in healthy donors. The PCR was carried out with 60 Vbeta primers and 13 Jbeta primers. The assay was immunoSEQ multiplex PCR, and TCRdb's table has in-frame clones only and misses some. This sample has about 110,000 clones, with around 80% found just once. The sequenced material came from PBMCs. These receptors originate from a man aged 60-69 years in good health and CMV-seronegative.

The V and J genes are TRBV5-1 and TRBJ1-4; TRBD1 is a possible D gene (5 bases). The CDR3 consists of 15 residues. With 2 bases removed from V and 4 bases from J, the gap between germline ends came to 12 bases. Germline V gene sequence: CDR1 SGHRS, CDR2 YFSETQ. As DNA, the CDR3 is TGCGCCAGCAGCTTAGCTCAGGGCGGTAATGAAAAACTGTTTTTT. This translates into CASSLAQGGNEKLFF.

The V and J genes are TRBV2 and TRBJ2-7, with TRBD1 identical over 9 bases. The J segment lost 3 bases and the V segment lost 6 bases, leaving 6 bases of the junction unmatched. There are 14 residues in the CDR3. Germline V gene data show CDR1 as SNHLY and CDR2 as FYNNEI. The chain's CDR3 is CASRGTGTNYEQYV. CDR3 sequence (DNA): TGTGCCAGCAGGGGGACAGGGACGAACTACGAGCAGTACGTC.